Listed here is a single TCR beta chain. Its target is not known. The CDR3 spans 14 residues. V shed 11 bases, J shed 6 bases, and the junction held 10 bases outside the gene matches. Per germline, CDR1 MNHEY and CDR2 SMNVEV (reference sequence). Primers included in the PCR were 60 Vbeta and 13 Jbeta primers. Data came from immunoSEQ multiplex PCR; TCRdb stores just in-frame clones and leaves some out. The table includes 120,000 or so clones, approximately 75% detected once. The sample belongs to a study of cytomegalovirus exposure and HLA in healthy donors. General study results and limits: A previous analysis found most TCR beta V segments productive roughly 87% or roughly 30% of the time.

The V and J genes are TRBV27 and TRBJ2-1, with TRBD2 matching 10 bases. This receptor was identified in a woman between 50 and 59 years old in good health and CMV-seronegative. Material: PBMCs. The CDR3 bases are TGTGCCGTCTTAGCGGGAGGAGAACCCAATGAGCAGTTCTTC. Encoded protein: CAVLAGGEPNEQFF.